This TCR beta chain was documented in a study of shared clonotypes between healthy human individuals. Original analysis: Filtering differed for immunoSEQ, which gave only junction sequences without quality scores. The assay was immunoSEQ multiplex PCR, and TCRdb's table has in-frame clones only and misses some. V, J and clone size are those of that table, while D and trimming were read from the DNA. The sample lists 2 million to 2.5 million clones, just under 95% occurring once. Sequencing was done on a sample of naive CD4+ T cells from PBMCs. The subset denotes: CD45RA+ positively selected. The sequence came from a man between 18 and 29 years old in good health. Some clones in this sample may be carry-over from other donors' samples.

DNA of the CDR3: TGTGCCAGCAGCCTACAGGTAACGGGGACTGAAGCTTTCTTT. Translated, it gives CASSLQVTGTEAFF. This chain links TRBV5-4 with TRBJ1-1; a weak D match, TRBD1 (5 bases). This CDR3 is 14 amino acids long. Trimming shortened V by 4 bases and J by 5 bases, and 15 bases separated the two germline ends. Germline V gene lookup returns CDR1 SGHNT and CDR2 YYREEE (reference sequence).